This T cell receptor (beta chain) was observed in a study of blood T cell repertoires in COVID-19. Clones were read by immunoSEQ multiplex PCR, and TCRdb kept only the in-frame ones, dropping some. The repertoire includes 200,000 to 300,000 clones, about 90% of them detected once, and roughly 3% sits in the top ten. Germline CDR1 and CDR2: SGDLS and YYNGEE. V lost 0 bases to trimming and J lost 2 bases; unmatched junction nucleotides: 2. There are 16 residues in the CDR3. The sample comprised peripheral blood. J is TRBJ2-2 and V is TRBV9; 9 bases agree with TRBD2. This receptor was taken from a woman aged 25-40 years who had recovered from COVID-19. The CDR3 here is CASSVEAGGNTGELFF. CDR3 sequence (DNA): TGTGCCAGCAGCGTAGAAGCGGGGGGAAACACCGGGGAGCTGTTTTTT.